Following are 19 T cell receptor beta chains from one sample sequenced in a study of shared T cell receptors in the human thymus. Sequencing used immunoSEQ multiplex PCR; TCRdb keeps in-frame clones, though not all of them. The repertoire holds hundreds of thousands of clones, approximately 88% seen once, with 0.01% in the top ten. This sample was shared with a second study, whose subject was human thymus T cells.

Sequencing was done on a sample of thymocytes. The receptors come from a boy in the first two years of life with a congenital heart defect.

V gene TRBV28 combines with J gene TRBJ2-1, with D possibly matching TRBD2 (6 bases). Per the germline V gene, CDR1 is MDHEN and CDR2 is SYDVKM. V was clipped by 1 base and J by 1 base, with 17 bases between them. This CDR3 is built from 18 residues. The CDR3 spells CASSLYRRLVGSYNEQFF. DNA for the CDR3: TGTGCCAGCAGTTTATATCGCAGACTAGTAGGTTCCTACAATGAGCAGTTCTTC. The variable domain in full, with the rest retrieved from reference TRBV28 and TRBJ2-1, is DVKVTQSSRYLVKRTGEKVFLECVQDMDHENMFWYRQDPGLGLRLIYFSYDVKMKEKGDIPEGYSVSREKKERFSLILESASTNQTSMYLCASSLYRRLVGSYNEQFFGPGTRLTVL.

This clone was seen only a few times. CDR3 coding DNA: TGTGCCAGTAGTACACTAGCCAAAAACATTCAGTACTTC. It codes for CASSTLAKNIQYF. The J gene is TRBJ2-4, the V gene TRBV19, with D hard to call. The CDR3 contains 13 residues. CDR1 LNHDA and CDR2 SQIVND come from the germline V gene (reference sequence). V lost 4 bases, J lost 0 bases, and 4 bases lay in between. Combining the CDR3 with reference TRBV19 and TRBJ2-4 gives the whole variable domain DGGITQSPKYLFRKEGQNVTLSCEQNLNHDAMYWYRQDPGQGLRLIYYSQIVNDFQKGDIAEGYSVSREKKESFPLTVTSAQKNPTAFYLCASSTLAKNIQYFGAGTRLSVL.

A single count supports this clone. The chain is built from TRBV27 and TRBJ1-3, with TRBD1 matching over 9 bases. V was pared by 5 bases and J by 4 bases, with 6 bases of the junction left unmatched. Germline loops: CDR1 MNHEY, CDR2 SMNVEV (reference sequence). The CDR3 spans 15 residues. The CDR3 sequence is CASSRTGATGNTIYF. The CDR3 nucleotides are TGTGCCAGCAGTAGGACAGGGGCTACAGGAAACACCATATATTTT.

The genes are TRBV11-2 and TRBJ1-2, with TRBD1 matching 7 bases. CDR3 length: 15 residues. The germline V gene encodes CDR1 SGHAT and CDR2 FQNNGV. The J segment lost 8 bases and the V segment lost 5 bases, leaving 14 bases of the junction unmatched. The CDR3 region has the DNA TGTGCCAGCAGCCCCCGACAGGGAACAGTGGGCGGCTACACCTTC. Amino acid sequence: CASSPRQGTVGGYTF. Drawing the rest from reference TRBV11-2 and TRBJ1-2, the complete variable domain is EAGVAQSPRYKIIEKRQSVAFWCNPISGHATLYWYQQILGQGPKLLIQFQNNGVVDDSQLPKDRFSAERLKGVDSTLKIQPAKLEDSAVYLCASSPRQGTVGGYTFGSGTRLTVV.

The chain combines TRBV27 with TRBJ1-1; 8 bases are shared with TRBD1. The length of the CDR3 is 16 residues. J lost 3 bases, V lost 5 bases, and 11 bases had no gene match. Germline CDR1 MNHEY, CDR2 SMNVEV (reference sequence). The CDR3, as DNA: TGTGCCAGCAGTCTTCGACAGGGGTCAGGGTACACTGAAGCTTTCTTT. Translation gives CASSLRQGSGYTEAFF.

V usage is TRBV5-1 and J usage is TRBJ2-7; D gene unclear. This CDR3 has 12 residues. Germline V CDR1 and CDR2: SGHRS, YFSETQ. Trimming took 2 bases from V and 0 from J, leaving 3 bases between them. DNA for the CDR3: TGCGCCAGCAGCTTCATCTCCTACGAGCAGTACTTC. Its translation is CASSFISYEQYF. Combining the CDR3 with reference TRBV5-1 and TRBJ2-7 gives the whole variable domain KAGVTQTPRYLIKTRGQQVTLSCSPISGHRSVSWYQQTPGQGLQFLFEYFSETQRNKGNFPGRFSGRQFSNSRSEMNVSTLELGDSALYLCASSFISYEQYFGPGTRLTVT.

This chain joins TRBV27 and TRBJ1-6, with D uncertain. The V end lost 5 bases, the J end lost 8 bases, and 19 bases lay between the germline ends. Germline values: CDR1 MNHEY, CDR2 SMNVEV (reference sequence). This CDR3 has 16 amino acids. The CDR3 reads CASSPLQLKGDSPLHF. DNA of the CDR3: TGTGCCAGCAGTCCGTTACAGCTAAAAGGCGATTCACCCCTCCACTTT.

V is TRBV2 and J is TRBJ1-5, with 12 nucleotides matching TRBD1. This CDR3 has 19 amino acids. Trimming at V came to 7 bases and at J to 0 bases, leaving 13 bases not matched to a gene. The germline gives CDR1 SNHLY, CDR2 FYNNEI. CDR3 coding DNA: TGTGCCAGCAAGGACTCCGGGACAGGGGGCCTTGATAGCAATCAGCCCCAGCATTTT. As protein: CASKDSGTGGLDSNQPQHF.

CDR3 residues: CASSPVTGYGYTF. CDR3 in DNA: TGTGCCAGTAGTCCTGTGACAGGCTATGGCTACACCTTC. The chain combines TRBV19 with TRBJ1-2, with D possibly being TRBD1 (6 bases). Per germline, CDR1 LNHDA and CDR2 SQIVND (reference sequence). This CDR3 spans 13 amino acids. Trimming removed 5 bases from V and 4 bases from J, with 11 bases in between.

The V gene is TRBV15, the J gene TRBJ2-3, with D perhaps matching TRBD2 (6 bases). Germline V gives CDR1 LNHNV, CDR2 YYDKDF (reference sequence). V lost 1 base to trimming and J lost 4 bases, with 18 bases between them. The CDR3 extends over 17 amino acids. CDR3 nucleotides: TGTGCCACCAGCAGAGTCCAAGGACTATCCGGCCCAGATACGCAGTATTTT. The encoded protein is CATSRVQGLSGPDTQYF.

This clone was counted once. CDR3 DNA sequence: TGTGCCAGCAGTTTGACAGGGGGTTGGTACGAGCAGTACTTC. Encoded protein: CASSLTGGWYEQYF. The rearrangement joins TRBV7-6 to TRBJ2-7, with 9 positions matching TRBD1. The CDR3 sequence is 14 residues long. With 6 bases clipped from V and 4 bases from J, the junction kept 7 bases outside the gene matches. The germline gives CDR1 SGHVS, CDR2 FNYEAQ. Full variable domain (outside the CDR3, taken from reference TRBV7-6 and TRBJ2-7): GAGVSQSPRYKVTKRGQDVALRCDPISGHVSLYWYRQALGQGPEFLTYFNYEAQQDKSGLPNDRFSAERPEGSISTLTIQRTEQRDSAMYRCASSLTGGWYEQYFGPGTRLTVT.

The chain uses TRBV4-1 and TRBJ2-7; 11 nucleotides agree with TRBD2. V dropped 1 base and J dropped 4; count of bases not matched to a gene: 6. This CDR3 comprises 16 residues. Germline V lookup: CDR1 MGHRA, CDR2 YSYEKL. DNA of the CDR3: TGCGCCAGCAGCCAAGTAGCGGGGGGGGGCCAGTACGAGCAGTACTTC. It specifies CASSQVAGGGQYEQYF.

This chain links TRBV6-5 with TRBJ2-1; 7 positions match TRBD1. Germline V gives CDR1 MNHEY, CDR2 SVGAGI. The CDR3 is made up of 14 amino acids. Trimming at V came to 6 bases and at J to 7 bases, leaving 9 bases not matched to a gene. CDR3 residues: CASSRDSTKNEQFF. Here the CDR3 DNA reads TGTGCCAGCAGCCGGGACAGTACTAAAAATGAGCAGTTCTTC.

The V call is TRBV27, the J call TRBJ2-7; tentatively, D is TRBD1 (5 bases). V was pared by 4 bases and J by 1 base, with 14 bases between. From germline, CDR1 is MNHEY and CDR2 SMNVEV (reference sequence). CDR3 size: 15 residues. CDR3 sequence reads: CASSYAGLGSYEQYF. CDR3 nucleotides: TGTGCCAGCAGTTACGCAGGGTTAGGGTCCTACGAGCAGTACTTC.

This clone was observed a single time. The chain carries TRBV6-5 and TRBJ2-7; 14 bases agree with TRBD2. The germline gives CDR1 MNHEY, CDR2 SVGAGI. V lost 4 bases, J lost 0 bases, and 2 bases stayed unmatched. This CDR3 region has 16 residues. The CDR3 region is CASSLGLAGASYEQYF. The CDR3 nucleotides are TGTGCCAGCAGTTTGGGACTAGCGGGAGCCTCCTACGAGCAGTACTTC.

This clone appeared a single time. The chain links TRBV2 to TRBJ2-1, with D possibly being TRBD2 (5 bases). V lost 3 bases, J lost 11 bases, and 8 bases lay in between. Germline-derived CDR1 and CDR2 are SNHLY and FYNNEI. This CDR3 contains 11 residues. CDR3 nucleotides: TGTGCCAGCAGTGAGGACTGCCAGCAGTTCTTC. This codes for CASSEDCQQFF. Together with reference TRBV2 and TRBJ2-1, the CDR3 gives the full variable domain: EPEVTQTPSHQVTQMGQEVILRCVPISNHLYFYWYRQILGQKVEFLVSFYNNEISEKSEIFDDQFSVERPDGSNFTLKIRSTKLEDSAMYFCASSEDCQQFFGPGTRLTVL.

The chain is built from TRBV4-3 and TRBJ2-1; perhaps TRBD2 as D (5 bases). Germline V gives CDR1 LGHNA, CDR2 YSLEER. This CDR3 spans 17 amino acids. The V and J ends lost 0 bases and 5 bases respectively, with 17 bases between them. The CDR3 DNA is TGCGCCAGCAGCCAAGAAAGCGGAGAAGCGCGGAACAATGAGCAGTTCTTC. Protein: CASSQESGEARNNEQFF.

This clone has just a few counts. The chain carries TRBV7-8 and TRBJ2-2; tentative D call: TRBD1 (6 bases). Germline V gene sequence: CDR1 SGHVS, CDR2 FQNEAQ. CDR3 length equals 16 residues. Trimming removed 1 base at V and 2 bases at J, with 11 bases between. CDR3 amino acids: CASSLVGQPNTGELFF. The CDR3 region has the DNA TGTGCCAGCAGCTTAGTAGGACAGCCTAACACCGGGGAGCTGTTTTTT.

The gene calls are TRBV27 and TRBJ2-7; a weak D match, TRBD1 (5 bases). Germline V gene lookup returns CDR1 MNHEY and CDR2 SMNVEV (reference sequence). Trimming removed 3 bases from V and 1 base from J, with 10 bases in between. This CDR3 region has 14 residues. The DNA for the CDR3 is TGTGCCAGCAGTTTGGCACAGGCTTCCTACGAGCAGTACTTC. Translating gives CASSLAQASYEQYF.